A single sample is the source of the 16 T cell receptor beta chains below, sequenced in a study of T cells after yellow fever vaccination. TCRdb reprocessed the 5' RACE reads via MiXCR and lists one record per CDR3 protein. Here the sample spans 120,000 to 150,000 distinct CDR3 sequences, roughly 8% being singletons. The specimen was CD4+ T cells sorted from PBMCs, collected 5 days after the yellow fever booster vaccination. The receptor source for this set is a man aged 30 to 39 who received the YFV17D yellow fever vaccine.

The chain has TRBV7-2 and TRBJ2-3; D might be TRBD2 (5 bases). Per germline, CDR1 SGHTA and CDR2 FQGNSA. The CDR3 runs 16 residues. V was shortened by 0 bases and J by 7 bases, with 17 bases between the two germline ends. Here the CDR3 DNA reads TGTGCCAGCAGCTTAGCAGTAGCCAGGACTGGAAATACGCAGTATTTT. Amino acid sequence: CASSLAVARTGNTQYF. The complete variable domain, with remaining parts taken from reference TRBV7-2 and TRBJ2-3, reads GAGVSQSPSNKVTEKGKDVELRCDPISGHTALYWYRQSLGQGLEFLIYFQGNSAPDKSGLPSDRFSAERTGGSVSTLTIQRTQQEDSAVYLCASSLAVARTGNTQYFGPGTRLTVL.

V and J are TRBV6-5 and TRBJ1-2; D gene uncertain. CDR1 is MNHEY and CDR2 is SVGAGI in the germline V gene. V lost 6 bases and J 3 bases, leaving 11 bases between the germline ends. The CDR3 is 13 amino acids. CDR3 amino acids: CASSLDPYYGYTF. The CDR3 nucleotides read TGTGCCAGCAGCCTAGATCCATACTATGGCTACACCTTC.

As concerns this clonotype: It may be a read error: a sequence one base away is much more abundant. This chain uses TRBV6-1 with TRBJ2-5; D might be TRBD2 (7 bases). The CDR3 covers 15 residues. V gave up 7 bases and J gave up 4 bases, with 19 bases separating them. From germline, CDR1 is MNHNS and CDR2 SASEGT. CDR3: CASTPSGGLLETQYF. CDR3 coding DNA: TGTGCCAGCACCCCCTCCGGGGGGCTCCTAGAGACCCAGTACTTC.

This clonotype was counted ten times or more. This chain links TRBV7-2 with TRBJ2-7; TRBD1 or TRBD2 may be the D gene (5 bases each). Germline-derived CDR1 and CDR2 are SGHTA and FQGNSA. CDR3 length: 16 residues. Trimming removed 4 bases at V and 5 bases at J, with 21 bases between. In DNA form, the CDR3 reads TGTGCCAGCAGCTGGTTTATAAGTTTGCCGGGACACGAGCAGTACTTC. Translated, it gives CASSWFISLPGHEQYF. Supplemented by reference TRBV7-2 and TRBJ2-7, the full variable domain reads GAGVSQSPSNKVTEKGKDVELRCDPISGHTALYWYRQSLGQGLEFLIYFQGNSAPDKSGLPSDRFSAERTGGSVSTLTIQRTQQEDSAVYLCASSWFISLPGHEQYFGPGTRLTVT.

This clonotype has at least ten counts. The V and J genes are TRBV5-1 and TRBJ2-1, with D unclear. V lost 1 base and J lost 5, with 10 bases in between. CDR3 length: 14 amino acids. Germline CDR1 SGHRS, CDR2 YFSETQ. CDR3 nucleotide sequence: TGCGCCAGCAGCTTGTTTGTCGGAGACAATGAGCAGTTCTTC. Protein product: CASSLFVGDNEQFF.

The table lists this clonotype with many counts. Here the CDR3 DNA reads TGTGCCGGGGGAGTAGCGGCTAGCACAGATACGCAGTATTTT. This gives the protein CAGGVAASTDTQYF. The genes are TRBV28 and TRBJ2-3, with D tentatively TRBD2 (6 bases). The germline V and J ends were trimmed by 11 bases and 0 bases, with 15 bases remaining between them. Germline V gene sequence: CDR1 MDHEN, CDR2 SYDVKM. The CDR3 totals 14 residues.

This clonotype was detected ten times or more. The chain uses TRBV3-1 and TRBJ2-1, with no clear D. Per germline, CDR1 LGHDT and CDR2 YNNKEL (reference sequence). V was shortened by 0 bases and J by 4 bases, with 4 bases between the two germline ends. CDR3 length: 13 residues. The CDR3 sequence is CASSQDAYNEQFF. In DNA, the CDR3 is TGTGCCAGCAGCCAAGATGCGTACAATGAGCAGTTCTTC.

This clonotype was observed at least ten times. This chain connects TRBV7-2 to TRBJ1-1; possible D gene TRBD1, 5 bases. This CDR3 contains 14 residues. Germline CDR1 SGHTA, CDR2 FQGNSA. Trimming left V 5 bases short and J 3 bases short, with 13 bases between. CDR3 loop: CASSRAQGDTEAFF. The CDR3 DNA is TGTGCCAGCAGCCGTGCTCAGGGAGACACTGAAGCTTTCTTT. The full variable domain, rest sourced from reference TRBV7-2 and TRBJ1-1, is GAGVSQSPSNKVTEKGKDVELRCDPISGHTALYWYRQSLGQGLEFLIYFQGNSAPDKSGLPSDRFSAERTGGSVSTLTIQRTQQEDSAVYLCASSRAQGDTEAFFGQGTRLTVV.

There are many counts of this clonotype. For the CDR3, the DNA is TGCGCCAGCAGTCCTGGGACAGGGAATGGTCAGCCCCAGCATTTT. This encodes CASSPGTGNGQPQHF. The chain employs TRBV5-1 and TRBJ1-5, with 9 bases that match TRBD1. The V segment lost 5 bases and the J segment 6 bases; nucleotides outside the gene matches: 9. CDR3 length: 15 amino acids. CDR1 and CDR2 (germline): SGHRS, YFSETQ.

This clonotype has ten or more counts. The chain recombines TRBV18 with TRBJ2-2; 7 bases are a match to TRBD2. Per germline, CDR1 KGHSH and CDR2 LQKENI. This CDR3 comprises 15 residues. Trimming took 3 bases from V and 7 from J; bases not matched to a gene: 8. CDR3 coding DNA: TGTGCCAGCTCACCGGGCCCGGGAGGAGTCGGGGAGCTGTTTTTT. Amino acid sequence: CASSPGPGGVGELFF.

This clonotype was recorded many times. The chain couples TRBV20-1 to TRBJ1-1; D unclear. Germline values: CDR1 DFQATT, CDR2 SNEGSKA (reference sequence). Trimming removed 3 bases from V and 0 bases from J, with 8 bases in between. CDR3 length equals 13 residues. The CDR3 sequence is CSASGIVNTEAFF. The CDR3 bases are TGCAGTGCTAGTGGGATCGTGAACACTGAAGCTTTCTTT.

This clonotype was found a few times. The rearrangement joins TRBV6-5 to TRBJ2-1, with D perhaps matching TRBD2 (6 bases). Germline V CDR1 and CDR2: MNHEY, SVGAGI. CDR3 length: 15 amino acids. The V gene lost 0 bases and the J gene lost 6 bases, with 12 bases spanning the gap. CDR3 loop: CASSYSGVGGNEQFF. The CDR3 DNA reads as TGTGCCAGCAGTTACTCGGGAGTGGGGGGCAATGAGCAGTTCTTC.

This clonotype was counted many times. The chain couples TRBV7-2 to TRBJ2-7; tentatively, D is TRBD1 (5 bases). Trimming pared 5 bases from V and 4 bases from J, leaving 18 bases between. The CDR3 spans 15 residues. The germline gives CDR1 SGHTA, CDR2 FQGNSA. Written as DNA, the CDR3 is TGTGCCAGCAGCATTCCAGGGTTTCGGTCTTACGAGCAGTACTTC. Protein: CASSIPGFRSYEQYF.

This clonotype came up many times. V gene TRBV2 combines with J gene TRBJ2-1; D is ambiguous. Trimming shortened V by 5 bases and J by 7 bases, and 12 bases separated the two germline ends. The germline V gene encodes CDR1 SNHLY and CDR2 FYNNEI. This CDR3 is built from 13 residues. The CDR3 is CASSLVGFNEQFF. In nucleotides, the CDR3 is TGTGCCAGCAGTCTTGTCGGGTTTAATGAGCAGTTCTTC.

This clonotype was detected many times. V and J are TRBV7-9 and TRBJ1-1; TRBD1 is a possible D gene (6 bases). The V end was cut by 5 bases, the J end by 4 bases, with 14 bases between. The length of the CDR3 is 14 residues. Germline V lookup: CDR1 SEHNR, CDR2 FQNEAQ (reference sequence). As DNA, the CDR3 is TGTGCCAGCAGCCAGCAGGGGAAGGGCACTGAAGCTTTCTTT. Amino acid sequence: CASSQQGKGTEAFF. Full variable domain (outside the CDR3, taken from reference TRBV7-9 and TRBJ1-1): DTGVSQNPRHKITKRGQNVTFRCDPISEHNRLYWYRQTLGQGPEFLTYFQNEAQLEKSRLLSDRFSAERPKGSFSTLEIQRTEQGDSAMYLCASSQQGKGTEAFFGQGTRLTVV.

This clonotype was seen at least ten times. The chain recombines TRBV5-1 with TRBJ1-1, with TRBD1 matching over 8 bases. V gave up 2 bases and J gave up 5 bases; unmatched junction bases: 8. This CDR3 is 15 amino acids long. The germline gives CDR1 SGHRS, CDR2 YFSETQ. DNA of the CDR3: TGCGCCAGCAGCTTCTTACCACAGGGGGAAACTGAAGCTTTCTTT. Protein product: CASSFLPQGETEAFF.